These 21 T cell receptor beta chains share one sample of origin, sequenced in a study of brain T cells in children with intractable seizures. Time point of the sample: blood from clinic visit 5 months post-surgery; TSC patient then seizure free. Measured with immunoSEQ multiplex PCR; TCRdb has only the in-frame clones, and not every one. The sample has a few hundred thousand clones; 93% are singletons. Material: peripheral blood, obtained less than 6 months after surgery. The receptor set was obtained from a boy younger than two with tuberous sclerosis and intractable seizures.

The rearrangement links TRBV28 to TRBJ1-2, with D unresolved. The V end lost 3 bases, the J end lost 4 bases, and 12 bases lay between the germline ends. The CDR3 length is 14 residues. The germline CDR1 and CDR2 sequences are MDHEN and SYDVKM. CDR3 loop: CASSFASSIYGYTF. DNA for the CDR3: TGTGCCAGCAGTTTTGCGTCGTCTATCTATGGCTACACCTTC.

The V call is TRBV11-1, the J call TRBJ2-3; TRBD2 is a possible D gene (7 bases). Trimming pared 4 bases from V and 1 base from J, leaving 9 bases between. The CDR3 spans 14 residues. The V gene's germline CDR1 is SGHAT and CDR2 FQDESV (reference sequence). The CDR3 nucleotides read TGTGCCAGCAGCTGGGAGGGGGGCACAGATACGCAGTATTTT. Amino acid sequence: CASSWEGGTDTQYF. Looking up the rest from reference TRBV11-1 and TRBJ2-3 gives the full variable domain: EAEVAQSPRYKITEKSQAVAFWCDPISGHATLYWYRQILGQGPELLVQFQDESVVDDSQLPKDRFSAERLKGVDSTLKIQPAELGDSAMYLCASSWEGGTDTQYFGPGTRLTVL.

V is TRBV21-1 and J is TRBJ2-3; the table calls TRBD1, which could not be checked here. TRBV21-1 is assigned pseudogene status. The length of the CDR3 is 14 residues. As DNA, the CDR3 is TGTGCCCGACTCGACAGGACCTGCACAGATACGCAGTATTTT. It yields the protein CARLDRTCTDTQYF.

V gene TRBV7-6 combines with J gene TRBJ2-7; no clear D gene. From germline, CDR1 is SGHVS and CDR2 FNYEAQ. Trimming took 2 bases from V and 6 from J, leaving 8 bases between them. This CDR3 has 12 amino acids. This chain's CDR3 is CASSLRQGEQYF. CDR3 bases: TGTGCCAGCAGCTTAAGGCAAGGCGAGCAGTACTTC.

The chain combines TRBV4-1 with TRBJ2-7; no definite D call. This CDR3 region has 15 residues. From germline, CDR1 is MGHRA and CDR2 YSYEKL. Trimming cost V 0 bases and J 1 base, with 10 bases left between them. CDR3 sequence (DNA): TGCGCCAGCAGCCAAGAGATCACAATTTCCTACGAGCAGTACTTC. Its translation: CASSQEITISYEQYF.

The chain has TRBV14 and TRBJ2-1; TRBD2 might be the D (5 bases). The CDR3 is made up of 15 amino acids. Trimming pared 0 bases from V and 2 bases from J, leaving 8 bases between. Germline CDR1 SGHDN, CDR2 FVKESK. The CDR3 here is CASSQDMRAYNEQFF. The CDR3 bases are TGTGCCAGCAGCCAAGATATGAGGGCCTACAATGAGCAGTTCTTC.

The genes are TRBV19 and TRBJ1-1; D is ambiguous. This CDR3 is 14 amino acids long. Germline CDR1 LNHDA, CDR2 SQIVND (reference sequence). Trimming cost V 0 bases and J 7 bases, with 12 bases left between them. CDR3 region: CASSIEGNRNEAFF. The CDR3 DNA reads as TGTGCCAGTAGTATAGAAGGGAACAGAAATGAAGCTTTCTTT.

The V gene is TRBV7-9, the J gene TRBJ1-3; D remains ambiguous. V lost 5 bases and J 4 bases, leaving 12 bases between the germline ends. Germline V CDR1 and CDR2: SEHNR, FQNEAQ (reference sequence). This CDR3 is 14 amino acids long. The CDR3 protein is CASSRTIGGNTIYF. Written as DNA, the CDR3 is TGTGCCAGCAGCCGGACCATCGGAGGAAACACCATATATTTT.

The chain uses TRBV6-1 and TRBJ2-2; 9 nucleotides align to TRBD2. In germline, CDR1 is MNHNS, CDR2 SASEGT. CDR3 length: 19 residues. Germline trimming cut 4 bases from V and 6 bases from J; bases unmatched to any gene: 18. The CDR3 loop is CASSAGSAGGDTRAGELFF. Written as DNA, the CDR3 is TGTGCCAGCAGTGCGGGTTCCGCGGGGGGGGACACTCGGGCCGGGGAGCTGTTTTTT.

The rearrangement joins TRBV7-6 to TRBJ1-2, with D hard to call. The CDR3 covers 15 residues. Trimming pared 5 bases from V and 3 bases from J, leaving 16 bases between. Germline V CDR1 and CDR2: SGHVS, FNYEAQ. In DNA form, the CDR3 reads TGTGCCAGCAGCCCGCGGGTTCGCTTGGACTATGGCTACACCTTC. The encoded protein is CASSPRVRLDYGYTF.

The chain couples TRBV6-6 to TRBJ1-4, with D possibly being TRBD1 (6 bases). Germline V lookup: CDR1 MNHNY, CDR2 SVGAGI (reference sequence). The CDR3 runs to 14 residues. V was trimmed by 2 bases and J by 4 bases, leaving 8 bases between them. The CDR3 loop is CASSYRGDNEKLFF. DNA of the CDR3: TGTGCCAGCAGTTACAGGGGGGATAATGAAAAACTGTTTTTT.

V is TRBV7-8 and J is TRBJ2-7, with no clear D. Germline values: CDR1 SGHVS, CDR2 FQNEAQ. The CDR3 has 15 residues. V was shortened by 6 bases and J by 0 bases, with 15 bases between the two germline ends. CDR3 bases: TGTGCCAGCAGACCCCCTAACACCCCCTCCTACGAGCAGTACTTC. Amino acids: CASRPPNTPSYEQYF.

The chain employs TRBV19 and TRBJ1-5; D not resolved. CDR1 LNHDA and CDR2 SQIVND come from the germline V gene (reference sequence). Deletions cut 3 bases from V and 3 bases from J, with 12 bases between. The CDR3 has 15 residues. CDR3 DNA sequence: TGTGCCAGTAGTATTTCCAGTTTAGACAATCAGCCCCAGCATTTT. Its translation is CASSISSLDNQPQHF. Drawing the rest from reference TRBV19 and TRBJ1-5, the complete variable domain is DGGITQSPKYLFRKEGQNVTLSCEQNLNHDAMYWYRQDPGQGLRLIYYSQIVNDFQKGDIAEGYSVSREKKESFPLTVTSAQKNPTAFYLCASSISSLDNQPQHFGDGTRLSIL.

The V call is TRBV27, the J call TRBJ2-2, with 9 positions matching TRBD2. Per germline, CDR1 MNHEY and CDR2 SMNVEV (reference sequence). The V segment lost 2 bases and the J segment 1 base; nucleotides outside the gene matches: 5. The CDR3 totals 17 residues. CDR3 in amino acids: CASSLVQAGGNTGELFF. Written as DNA, the CDR3 is TGTGCCAGCAGTTTAGTGCAAGCGGGGGGGAACACCGGGGAGCTGTTTTTT.

This chain joins TRBV10-2 and TRBJ2-1; 12 bases match TRBD1. Germline V gene sequence: CDR1 WSHSY, CDR2 SAAADI. Trimming at V came to 6 bases and at J to 5 bases, leaving 17 bases not matched to a gene. The CDR3 covers 19 residues. The DNA of the CDR3 is TGCGCCAGCAGGATACCGGGACAGGGGGCGCAAATCGGGGACAATGAGCAGTTCTTC. This gives the protein CASRIPGQGAQIGDNEQFF.

Comment on this clone: The same CDR3 arises from other DNA sequences in this sample as well. The chain carries TRBV5-4 and TRBJ2-3; the match to TRBD2 covers 8 bases. Per germline, CDR1 SGHNT and CDR2 YYREEE (reference sequence). CDR3 length: 15 residues. V was clipped by 0 bases and J by 1 base; unmatched bases: 1. The CDR3 sequence is CASSLVGGGTDTQYF. In DNA, the CDR3 is TGTGCCAGCAGCTTGGTCGGGGGGGGCACAGATACGCAGTATTTT.

V is TRBV5-1 and J is TRBJ2-5; 10 bases are shared with TRBD1. With 4 bases clipped from V and 4 bases from J, the junction kept 7 bases outside the gene matches. The CDR3 totals 15 residues. CDR1 and CDR2 from the germline V gene are SGHRS and YFSETQ. The CDR3 DNA reads TGCGCCAGCAGCACCCCGGGACAGGGGTCAGAGACCCAGTACTTC. This gives the protein CASSTPGQGSETQYF. The variable domain in full, with the rest retrieved from reference TRBV5-1 and TRBJ2-5, is KAGVTQTPRYLIKTRGQQVTLSCSPISGHRSVSWYQQTPGQGLQFLFEYFSETQRNKGNFPGRFSGRQFSNSRSEMNVSTLELGDSALYLCASSTPGQGSETQYFGPGTRLLVL.

V usage is TRBV30 and J usage is TRBJ1-1, with D hard to call. Deletions cut 0 bases from V and 4 bases from J, with 18 bases between. There are 16 residues in the CDR3. CDR1 GTSNPN and CDR2 SVGIG come from the germline V gene (reference sequence). The CDR3 sequence is CAWSVPKTTRLTEAFF. DNA of the CDR3: TGTGCCTGGAGTGTACCGAAGACGACGAGACTCACTGAAGCTTTCTTT.

This chain uses TRBV7-9 with TRBJ2-7; weak D call: TRBD2 (6 bases). Germline V gene sequence: CDR1 SEHNR, CDR2 FQNEAQ (reference sequence). The CDR3 has 12 residues. With 11 bases removed from V and 0 bases from J, the gap between germline ends came to 11 bases. The CDR3: CAGGTDSYEQYF. CDR3 in DNA: TGTGCCGGAGGGACGGACTCCTACGAGCAGTACTTC.

The rearrangement uses TRBV11-3 and TRBJ2-7; D is possibly TRBD2 (5 bases). CDR1 and CDR2 from the germline V gene are SGHNT and YENEEA. Trimming removed 0 bases from V and 5 bases from J, with 8 bases in between. The CDR3 covers 13 residues. The CDR3 sequence: CASSLDREDEQYF. The CDR3 DNA follows: TGTGCCAGCAGCTTAGATCGGGAAGACGAGCAGTACTTC.

The chain couples TRBV6-5 to TRBJ1-4; no clear D. With 10 bases removed from V and 6 bases from J, the gap between germline ends came to 15 bases. This CDR3 is built from 13 residues. The V gene's germline CDR1 is MNHEY and CDR2 SVGAGI. This CDR3 reads CATAADADEKLFF. DNA of the CDR3: TGTGCCACCGCGGCCGACGCCGATGAAAAACTGTTTTTT.